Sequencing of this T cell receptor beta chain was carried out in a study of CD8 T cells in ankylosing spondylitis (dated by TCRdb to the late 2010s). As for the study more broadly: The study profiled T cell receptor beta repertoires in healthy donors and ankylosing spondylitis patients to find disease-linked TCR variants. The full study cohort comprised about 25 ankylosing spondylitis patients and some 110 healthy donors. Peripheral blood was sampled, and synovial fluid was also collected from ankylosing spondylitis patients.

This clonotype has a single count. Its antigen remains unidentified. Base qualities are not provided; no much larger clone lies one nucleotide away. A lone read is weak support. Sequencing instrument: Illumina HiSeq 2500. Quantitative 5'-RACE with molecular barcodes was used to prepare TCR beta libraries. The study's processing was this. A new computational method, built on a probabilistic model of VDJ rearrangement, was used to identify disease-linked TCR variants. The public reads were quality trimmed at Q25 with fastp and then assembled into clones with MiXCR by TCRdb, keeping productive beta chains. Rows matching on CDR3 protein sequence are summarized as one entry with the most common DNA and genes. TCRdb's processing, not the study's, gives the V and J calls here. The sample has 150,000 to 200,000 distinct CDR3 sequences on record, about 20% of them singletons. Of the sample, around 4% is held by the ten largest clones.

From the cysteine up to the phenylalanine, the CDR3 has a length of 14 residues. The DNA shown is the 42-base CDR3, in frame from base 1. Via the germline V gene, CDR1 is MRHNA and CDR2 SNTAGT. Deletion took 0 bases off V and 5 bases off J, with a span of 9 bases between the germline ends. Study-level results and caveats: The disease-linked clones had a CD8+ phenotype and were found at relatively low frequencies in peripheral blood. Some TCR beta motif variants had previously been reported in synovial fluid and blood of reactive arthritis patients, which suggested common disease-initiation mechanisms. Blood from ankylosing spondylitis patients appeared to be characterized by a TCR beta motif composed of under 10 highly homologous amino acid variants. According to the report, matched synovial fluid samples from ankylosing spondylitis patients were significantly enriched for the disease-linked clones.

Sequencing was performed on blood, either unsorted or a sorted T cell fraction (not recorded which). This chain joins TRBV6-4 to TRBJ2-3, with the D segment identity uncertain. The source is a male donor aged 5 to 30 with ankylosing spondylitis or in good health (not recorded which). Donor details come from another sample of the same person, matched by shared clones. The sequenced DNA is TGTGCCAGCAGTGACTCGTCAGGAGAAGATACGCAGTATTTT. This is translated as CASSDSSGEDTQYF.